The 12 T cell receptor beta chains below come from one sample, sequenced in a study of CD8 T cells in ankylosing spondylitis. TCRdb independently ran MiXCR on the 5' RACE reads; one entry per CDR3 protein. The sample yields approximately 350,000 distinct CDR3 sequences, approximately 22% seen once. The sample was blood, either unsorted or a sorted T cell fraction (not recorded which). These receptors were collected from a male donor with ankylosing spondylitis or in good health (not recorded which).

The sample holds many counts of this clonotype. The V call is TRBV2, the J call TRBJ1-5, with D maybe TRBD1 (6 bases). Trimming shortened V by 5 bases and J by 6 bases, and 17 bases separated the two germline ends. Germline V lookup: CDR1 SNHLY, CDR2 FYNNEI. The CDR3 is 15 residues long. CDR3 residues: CASSYRVLSGQPQHF. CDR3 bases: TGTGCCAGCAGTTACAGGGTCCTATCGGGTCAGCCCCAGCATTTT.

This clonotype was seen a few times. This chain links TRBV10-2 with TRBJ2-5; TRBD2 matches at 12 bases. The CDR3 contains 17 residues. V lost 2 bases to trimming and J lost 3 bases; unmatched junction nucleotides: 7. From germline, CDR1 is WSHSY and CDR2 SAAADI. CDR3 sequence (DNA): TGCGCCAGCAGTGAGCCCCCGACTAGCGGGGGCGAAGAGACCCAGTACTTC. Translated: CASSEPPTSGGEETQYF.

CDR3 sequence: CASSFIIGVERSTGELFF. CDR3 in DNA: TGTGCCAGCAGCTTCATCATCGGGGTCGAAAGGAGCACCGGGGAGCTGTTTTTT. This chain connects TRBV5-5 to TRBJ2-2; D is perhaps TRBD2 (5 bases). The CDR3 length is 18 residues. Trimming left V 2 bases short and J 4 bases short, with 21 bases between. The V gene's germline CDR1 is SGHKS and CDR2 YYEKEE (reference sequence).

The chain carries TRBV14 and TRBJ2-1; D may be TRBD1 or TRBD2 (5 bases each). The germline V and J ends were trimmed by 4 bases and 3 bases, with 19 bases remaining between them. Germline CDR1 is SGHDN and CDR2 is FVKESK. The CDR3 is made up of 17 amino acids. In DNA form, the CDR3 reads TGTGCCAGCAGCCCCCACGGTCGGGGCCCCTACTACAATGAGCAGTTCTTC. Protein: CASSPHGRGPYYNEQFF.

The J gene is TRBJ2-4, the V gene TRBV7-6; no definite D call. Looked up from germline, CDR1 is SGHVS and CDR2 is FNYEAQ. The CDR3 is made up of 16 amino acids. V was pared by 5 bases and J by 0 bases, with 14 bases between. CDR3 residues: CASSPYTSLAKNIQYF. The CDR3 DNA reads TGTGCCAGCAGCCCCTATACATCACTAGCCAAAAACATTCAGTACTTC.

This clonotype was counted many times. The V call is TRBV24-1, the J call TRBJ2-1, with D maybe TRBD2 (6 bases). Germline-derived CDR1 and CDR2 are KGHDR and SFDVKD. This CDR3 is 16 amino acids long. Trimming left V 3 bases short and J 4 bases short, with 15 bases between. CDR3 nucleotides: TGTGCCACCAGTGATACCCCCGCGGGGAGGTACAATGAGCAGTTCTTC. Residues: CATSDTPAGRYNEQFF.

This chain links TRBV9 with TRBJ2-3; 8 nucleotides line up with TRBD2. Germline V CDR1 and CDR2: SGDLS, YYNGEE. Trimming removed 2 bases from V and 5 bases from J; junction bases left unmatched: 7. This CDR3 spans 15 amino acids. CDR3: CASSVAGLVVDTQYF. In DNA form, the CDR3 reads TGTGCCAGCAGCGTGGCGGGACTAGTTGTAGATACGCAGTATTTT.

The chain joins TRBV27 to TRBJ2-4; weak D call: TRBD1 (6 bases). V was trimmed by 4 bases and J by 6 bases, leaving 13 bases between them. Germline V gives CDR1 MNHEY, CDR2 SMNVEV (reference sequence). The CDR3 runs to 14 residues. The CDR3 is CASSYGQWGNIQYF. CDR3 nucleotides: TGTGCCAGCAGTTATGGACAGTGGGGAAACATTCAGTACTTC.

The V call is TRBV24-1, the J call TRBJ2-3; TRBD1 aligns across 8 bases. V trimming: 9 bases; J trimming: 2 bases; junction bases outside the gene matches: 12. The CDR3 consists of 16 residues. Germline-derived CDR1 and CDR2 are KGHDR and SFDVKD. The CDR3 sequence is CATRPRTGLNTDTQYF. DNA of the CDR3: TGTGCCACCCGACCCCGGACAGGGCTAAACACAGATACGCAGTATTTT.

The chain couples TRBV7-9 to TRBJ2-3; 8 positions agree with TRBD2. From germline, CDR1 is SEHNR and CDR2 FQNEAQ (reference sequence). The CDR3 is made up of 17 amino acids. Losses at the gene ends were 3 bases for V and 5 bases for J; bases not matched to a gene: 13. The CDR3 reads CASSLRAGGNEQDTQYF. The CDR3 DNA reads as TGTGCCAGCAGCTTGCGGGCGGGAGGCAACGAACAAGATACGCAGTATTTT.

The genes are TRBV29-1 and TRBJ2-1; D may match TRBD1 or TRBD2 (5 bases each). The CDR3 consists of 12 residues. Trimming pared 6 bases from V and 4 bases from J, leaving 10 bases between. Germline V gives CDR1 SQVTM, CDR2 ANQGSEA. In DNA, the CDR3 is TGCAGCGTCACGGGGCTTTACAATGAGCAGTTCTTC. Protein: CSVTGLYNEQFF.

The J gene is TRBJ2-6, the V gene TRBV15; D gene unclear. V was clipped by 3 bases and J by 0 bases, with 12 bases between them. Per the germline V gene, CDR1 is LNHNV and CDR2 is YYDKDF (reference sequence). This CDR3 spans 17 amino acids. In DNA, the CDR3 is TGTGCCACCAGCAGGGCCACCAGCTTCTCTGGGGCCAACGTCCTGACTTTC. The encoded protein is CATSRATSFSGANVLTF.